This TCR beta chain was captured by sequencing in a study of T cell responses to AZD1222 COVID-19 vaccine. Notes on the study in general: Sampling that yielded the repertoires occurred only after the peak T cell response. Donors in the cohort were predominantly white British and more often female, and clonal diversity was possibly underestimated.

There are 16 residues in the CDR3. From germline, CDR1 is SGHVS and CDR2 FNYEAQ. Trimming pared 3 bases from V and 5 bases from J, leaving 19 bases between. In this sample, this clone turned up once. Antigen specificity is unknown. TCRdb's copy holds only in-frame clones and misses some; the assay was immunoSEQ multiplex PCR. Among 75,000 to 95,000 clones listed, around 93% were seen once. The study pooled second doses at about 4 or about 12 weeks. The clonotype originates from an adult who received the AZD1222 COVID-19 vaccine. V gene TRBV7-6 combines with J gene TRBJ2-5, with a possible D match to TRBD2 (7 bases). The material sequenced was peripheral blood, taken 28 days after the second AZD1222 dose. Here the CDR3 DNA reads TGTGCCAGCAGCTTGGGGGGCGCGGGAGTTTCCGAGACCCAGTACTTC. It is translated as CASSLGGAGVSETQYF.